The clone carrying this TCR beta chain showed up just a few times. Its specificity is not known. The data are from a study of regulatory T cells in long-lasting Graves disease. Whole-study context: It was over 5 years of antithyroid drugs, with positive TSH receptor antibodies, that meant persistent Graves' disease. Overall study findings and caveats: Thyroid tissue was not studied; only peripheral blood was. TCR diversity was lower in persistent than newly diagnosed Graves' disease.

Building the TCR beta libraries relied on iRepertoire HTBI primers, and CDR3 regions underwent Arm-PCR. A single record per CDR3 protein comes from TCRdb applying MiXCR to the multiplex PCR reads. The sample carries almost 350,000 distinct CDR3 sequences, around 20% recorded once. The CDR3 length is 17 residues. V dropped 1 base and J dropped 0 bases, with 10 bases sitting between them. The V gene's germline CDR1 is SGHTA and CDR2 FQGNSA. The time point: persistent/refractory GD, antithyroid drugs over 5 years with positive TRAb. From PBMCs, RNA was extracted and then used to make the TCR library. An endocrinology department in Xi'an, China, supplied the patients.

The V call is TRBV7-2, the J call TRBJ1-6; no firm D call. Sequences were derived from peripheral blood mononuclear cells (PBMCs), sampled when the disease was refractory, from a patient treated with antithyroid drugs. This TCR was sampled from a female donor with Graves disease. For the CDR3, the DNA is TGTGCCAGCAGCTTAGGAACGGCCAGCTCCTATAATTCACCCCTCCACTTT. This translates into CASSLGTASSYNSPLHF.